The entry that follows covers one TCR beta chain sequence. The V gene end was trimmed by 5 bases and the J gene end by 5 bases; junction bases not matched to a gene: 0. The CDR3 is 12 residues long. CDR1 SEHNR and CDR2 FQNEAQ come from the germline V gene (reference sequence). In the study's own analysis: Researchers report that nucleated cell counts were estimated from reference gene primer amplification. Sequenced by immunoSEQ multiplex PCR; TCRdb stores in-frame clones only, minus some. The D gene and trimming were derived from the DNA, and the V and J assignments and clone size from that table. This table holds more than 85,000 clones, approximately 85% found once. This record comes from a study of blood T cell repertoires in COVID-19. On the study more broadly: Acute and convalescent COVID-19 samples came from the United States, Italy and Spain. T cells, B-cell-depleted T cells, or PBMCs supplied cDNA or gDNA.

V gene TRBV7-9 combines with J gene TRBJ2-3; 8 bases are shared with TRBD2. The TCR sequence derives from a human donor in a cohort sampled during active COVID-19. The sequencing sample was made of peripheral blood. The CDR3 coding sequence is TGTGCCAGCAGCAGCGGGAGAGATACGCAGTATTTT. This codes for CASSSGRDTQYF.